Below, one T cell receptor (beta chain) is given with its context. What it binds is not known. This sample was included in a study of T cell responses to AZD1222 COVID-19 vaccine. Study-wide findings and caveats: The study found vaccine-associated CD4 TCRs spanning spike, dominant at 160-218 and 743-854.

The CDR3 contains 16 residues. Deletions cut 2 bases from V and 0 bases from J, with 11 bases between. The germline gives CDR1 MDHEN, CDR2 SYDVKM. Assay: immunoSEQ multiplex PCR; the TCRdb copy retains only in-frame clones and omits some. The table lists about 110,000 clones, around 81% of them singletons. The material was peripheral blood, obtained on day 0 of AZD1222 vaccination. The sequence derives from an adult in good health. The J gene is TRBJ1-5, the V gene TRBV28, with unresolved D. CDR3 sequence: CASSLGGIYSNQPQHF. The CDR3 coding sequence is TGTGCCAGCAGTTTAGGAGGAATTTATAGCAATCAGCCCCAGCATTTT.